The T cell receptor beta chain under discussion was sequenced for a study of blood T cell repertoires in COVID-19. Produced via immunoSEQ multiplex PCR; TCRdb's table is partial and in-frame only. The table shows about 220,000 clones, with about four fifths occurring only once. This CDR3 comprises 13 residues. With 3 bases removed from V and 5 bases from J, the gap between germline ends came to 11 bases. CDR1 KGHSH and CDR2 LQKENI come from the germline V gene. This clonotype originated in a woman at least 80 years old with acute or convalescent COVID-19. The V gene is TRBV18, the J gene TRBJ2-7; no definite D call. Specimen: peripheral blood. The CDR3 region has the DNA TGTGCCAGCTCACCGCAGGTGAGCCACGAGCAGTACTTC. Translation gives CASSPQVSHEQYF.